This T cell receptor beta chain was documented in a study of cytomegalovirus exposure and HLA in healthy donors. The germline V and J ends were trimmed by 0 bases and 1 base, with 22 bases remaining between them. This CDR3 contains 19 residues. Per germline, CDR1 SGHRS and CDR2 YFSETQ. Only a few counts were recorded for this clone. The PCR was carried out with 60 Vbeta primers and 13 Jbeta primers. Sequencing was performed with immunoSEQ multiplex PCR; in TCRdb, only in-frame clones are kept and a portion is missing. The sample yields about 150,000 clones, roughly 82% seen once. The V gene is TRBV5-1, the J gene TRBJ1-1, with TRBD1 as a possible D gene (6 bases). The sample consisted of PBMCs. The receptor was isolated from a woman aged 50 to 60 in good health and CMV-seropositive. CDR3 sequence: CASSLGPDRNADWNTEAFF. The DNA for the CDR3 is TGCGCCAGCAGCTTGGGACCGGACAGAAATGCTGATTGGAACACTGAAGCTTTCTTT. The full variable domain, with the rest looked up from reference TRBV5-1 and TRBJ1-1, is KAGVTQTPRYLIKTRGQQVTLSCSPISGHRSVSWYQQTPGQGLQFLFEYFSETQRNKGNFPGRFSGRQFSNSRSEMNVSTLELGDSALYLCASSLGPDRNADWNTEAFFGQGTRLTVV.